This T cell receptor (beta chain) was sequenced in a study of blood T cell repertoires in COVID-19. Across the study: Spain, Italy and the United States supplied samples that represented acute and convalescent COVID-19.

In the source study's methods: Estimation of nucleated cell counts was performed using reference gene primer amplification. The protocol was immunoSEQ multiplex PCR, while the TCRdb copy is restricted to in-frame clones and leaves out a portion. The V and J calls and clone size are taken from that table; D and trimming were inferred from the DNA. Of over 75,000 clones in the sample, roughly 83% were seen once. This CDR3 region has 15 residues. Looked up from germline, CDR1 is MDHEN and CDR2 is SYDVKM. The J segment lost 1 base and the V segment lost 3 bases, leaving 4 bases of the junction unmatched.

Material for sequencing was peripheral blood. This TCR derives from a human donor in a cohort sampled during active COVID-19. The chain combines TRBV28 with TRBJ2-5; 8 nucleotides match TRBD2. CDR3: CASSLKRGFQETQYF. The CDR3 DNA sequence: TGTGCCAGCAGTTTGAAGCGGGGGTTCCAAGAGACCCAGTACTTC.